This T cell receptor (beta chain) comes out of a study of blood T cells in healthy people across ages. Through a sample-barcoded 5' primer and a J-beta primer mix, a second PCR was run for roughly 6 to 12 cycles. TCRdb reanalysed the 5' RACE reads using MiXCR and keeps one entry per CDR3 protein. The table shows 920,000 or so distinct CDR3 sequences, with 40% to 55% occurring only once. The donors, all healthy, were Caucasians living in Russia, aged about 6 to 90. This clonotype was recorded a few times. The V and J ends lost 3 bases and 5 bases, in that order; junction bases with no gene match: 5. The CDR3 loop spans 15 amino acids.

Sequenced: blood. This chain connects TRBV12-3 or TRBV12-4 to TRBJ2-1; 9 bases fit TRBD1. The TCR comes from a woman aged 55-75 years in good health. The DNA for the CDR3 is TGTGCCAGCAGTTTCGGACAGGGGCCCCACAATGAGCAGTTCTTC. This encodes CASSFGQGPHNEQFF.